The text below deals with one TCR beta chain. Its specificity is not known. From germline, CDR1 is MNHEY and CDR2 SMNVEV (reference sequence). This CDR3 comprises 14 residues. The ends were cut back, 4 bases at V and 5 bases at J, with 12 bases in the middle. The entry originates in a study of T-cell reconstitution after alpha-beta-depleted transplantation in children. Notes on the study in general: Alpha-beta T cells about two months after transplant reportedly derived from several hundred expanded graft clones.

The library targeted TCRbeta and was prepared with unique molecular identifiers. TCRdb re-called the PCR reads with MiXCR, one entry per CDR3 protein. Altogether about 460,000 distinct CDR3 sequences are present, over 9.5% being singletons, with the ten largest covering 12% to 15%. The receptor's source is a female patient between 2 and 15 years old who had a stem cell transplant for aplastic anemia, so the T cells may come from the graft donor. The chain links TRBV27 to TRBJ2-1; no definite D call. The material sequenced was PBMCs, mostly from graft donor cells, taken 180 days after TCRalphabeta/CD19-depleted stem cell transplant. The CDR3 sequence is CASSSLPINNEQFF. CDR3 nucleotide sequence: TGTGCCAGCAGTTCCCTTCCGATCAACAATGAGCAGTTCTTC.